These 31 T cell receptor beta chains originate from one sample sequenced in a study of post-analysis software for immune sequencing data. Study-wide findings and caveats: There were five TRBV segments more frequent in patients than controls, and TRBV5-6, TRBV5-1 and TRBV20-1 were among them.

Their target antigens are unknown. Each TCR beta cDNA library carried unique molecular identifiers. TCRdb processed the PCR reads anew with MiXCR; each CDR3 protein has one entry. The sample contains 350,000 to 500,000 distinct CDR3 sequences, 39% of which appear only once. Sequences were obtained from blood. These receptors were obtained from a girl aged 2-9 years with multiple sclerosis.

V is TRBV29-1 and J is TRBJ1-1; no clear D gene. Trimming took 2 bases from V and 1 from J, leaving 8 bases between them. The length of the CDR3 is 13 residues. Germline CDR1 is SQVTM and CDR2 is ANQGSEA. The CDR3, as DNA: TGCAGCGTTGAACTGACCGCGAACACTGAAGCTTTCTTT. It codes for CSVELTANTEAFF.

This clonotype occurred a few times. The CDR3 reads CASSRQGIDGYTF. CDR3 coding DNA: TGTGCCAGCAGCCGCCAGGGGATCGATGGCTACACCTTC. The chain employs TRBV5-6 and TRBJ1-2; D is possibly TRBD1 (6 bases). The germline gives CDR1 SGHDT, CDR2 YYEEEE. Trimming stripped 4 bases from V and 6 bases from J, with 13 bases between. The CDR3 has 13 amino acids. Looking up the rest from reference TRBV5-6 and TRBJ1-2 gives the full variable domain: DAGVTQSPTHLIKTRGQQVTLRCSPKSGHDTVSWYQQALGQGPQFIFQYYEEEERQRGNFPDRFSGHQFPNYSSELNVNALLLGDSALYLCASSRQGIDGYTFGSGTRLTVV.

The chain has TRBV21-1 and TRBJ1-4. TRBV21-1 is a documented pseudogene. The CDR3 is 16 residues long. The CDR3 nucleotides read TGTGCCAGCAGCAAATACCGACACTCGGGAGGTGAAAAACTGTTTTTT. Amino acid sequence: CASSKYRHSGGEKLFF.

The V gene is TRBV6-5, the J gene TRBJ2-7, with D possibly matching TRBD1 (5 bases). V lost 5 bases and J 3 bases, leaving 11 bases between the germline ends. Germline V gives CDR1 MNHEY, CDR2 SVGAGI. The CDR3 contains 13 residues. CDR3 residues: CASSASTVYEQYF. CDR3 nucleotide sequence: TGTGCCAGCAGTGCTTCGACAGTCTACGAGCAGTACTTC.

The rearrangement uses TRBV5-1 and TRBJ2-5; tentative D call: TRBD1 (5 bases). CDR3 length: 16 amino acids. Germline V gene sequence: CDR1 SGHRS, CDR2 YFSETQ. The V and J ends lost 0 bases and 4 bases respectively, with 16 bases between them. The CDR3 loop is CASSLVQGAIGETQYF. The DNA of the CDR3 is TGCGCCAGCAGCTTGGTGCAGGGTGCTATCGGAGAGACCCAGTACTTC.

This clonotype came up a few times. This chain uses TRBV28 with TRBJ2-7; maybe TRBD1 (6 bases). V was clipped by 4 bases and J by 3 bases, with 19 bases between them. Germline CDR1 is MDHEN and CDR2 is SYDVKM. The CDR3 length is 16 residues. CDR3 nucleotide sequence: TGTGCCAGCAGTTACCTCCTAGGACAGCACGGCTACGAGCAGTACTTC. Protein product: CASSYLLGQHGYEQYF.

J is TRBJ2-1 and V is TRBV4-3; maybe TRBD1 (5 bases). V was clipped by 6 bases and J by 11 bases, with 17 bases between them. Per germline, CDR1 LGHNA and CDR2 YSLEER. This CDR3 contains 13 residues. The CDR3 region has the DNA TGCGCCAGCAGTCCGAAAAAGGGGATGCAGCAGTTCTTC. It specifies CASSPKKGMQQFF.

This clonotype was seen a single time. The V and J genes are TRBV7-8 and TRBJ1-5, with unresolved D. Per the germline V gene, CDR1 is SGHVS and CDR2 is FQNEAQ. V lost 4 bases, J lost 5 bases, and 9 bases lay in between. CDR3 length: 13 amino acids. CDR3 bases: TGTGCCAGCAGCTCATCCCTGGATCAGCCCCAGCATTTT. Protein sequence: CASSSSLDQPQHF.

In this sample, this clonotype turned up a few times. This chain uses TRBV28 with TRBJ2-6, with D tentatively TRBD1 or TRBD2 (5 bases each). The CDR3 contains 17 residues. V was shortened by 5 bases and J by 0 bases, with 14 bases between the two germline ends. Germline V lookup: CDR1 MDHEN, CDR2 SYDVKM. This CDR3 is CASSSPGRLSGANVLTF. For the CDR3, the DNA is TGTGCCAGCAGTAGCCCGGGACGCCTCTCTGGGGCCAACGTCCTGACTTTC. The variable domain in full, with the rest retrieved from reference TRBV28 and TRBJ2-6, is DVKVTQSSRYLVKRTGEKVFLECVQDMDHENMFWYRQDPGLGLRLIYFSYDVKMKEKGDIPEGYSVSREKKERFSLILESASTNQTSMYLCASSSPGRLSGANVLTFGAGSRLTVL.

This clonotype was found a few times. This chain joins TRBV7-8 and TRBJ2-6; 16 nucleotides match TRBD2. The V and J ends lost 4 bases and 4 bases, in that order; junction bases with no gene match: 4. The CDR3 loop spans 18 amino acids. Germline V CDR1 and CDR2: SGHVS, FQNEAQ. The CDR3 is CASSSGLAGGFGANVLTF. The CDR3 DNA follows: TGTGCCAGCAGCTCGGGACTAGCGGGAGGGTTCGGGGCCAACGTCCTGACTTTC.

This clonotype showed up just a few times. The chain uses TRBV20-1 and TRBJ2-1, with D perhaps TRBD2 (5 bases). V was clipped by 1 base and J by 4 bases, with 8 bases between them. Germline CDR1 reads DFQATT; CDR2 reads SNEGSKA (reference sequence). There are 13 residues in the CDR3. In DNA, the CDR3 is TGCAGTGCTAGAGTCGAGCGGTACAATGAGCAGTTCTTC. Residues: CSARVERYNEQFF.

This clonotype was counted only a few times. Compared with germline, one end of the junction differs, possibly owing to a read error. The rearrangement uses TRBV7-7 and TRBJ2-1, with D possibly matching TRBD2 (6 bases). CDR3 size: 15 residues. CDR1 is SSHAT and CDR2 is FNYEAQ in the germline V gene (reference sequence). The CDR3 loop reads CASSWIGSAYNEQFF. CDR3 coding DNA: TGTGCTAGCAGCTGGATCGGGAGTGCGTACAATGAGCAGTTCTTC.

This clonotype turned up a few times. V is TRBV5-1 and J is TRBJ2-1; TRBD1 agrees at 7 bases. Looked up from germline, CDR1 is SGHRS and CDR2 is YFSETQ. J gave up 3 bases and V 4 bases, and 4 bases lay outside the gene matches. This CDR3 has 14 residues. The CDR3 nucleotides read TGCGCCAGCAGCCAAGGGGGCAACTACAATGAGCAGTTCTTC. Protein product: CASSQGGNYNEQFF.

This clonotype was found once. The chain links TRBV3-1 to TRBJ1-2; D may be TRBD1 (5 bases). The CDR3 is 13 amino acids. The ends were cut back, 1 base at V and 8 bases at J, with 11 bases in the middle. Germline V CDR1 and CDR2: LGHDT, YNNKEL (reference sequence). The CDR3 spells CASSQVDSYGYTF. The CDR3 DNA is TGTGCCAGCAGCCAAGTTGACAGTTACGGCTACACCTTC.

This clonotype was seen a handful of times. Here the CDR3 DNA reads TGTGCCAGCTCGACGACTGGGGGCTACGTGGAGCAGTACTTC. It encodes CASSTTGGYVEQYF. The rearrangement uses TRBV18 and TRBJ2-5; weak D call: TRBD1 (6 bases). The V gene lost 6 bases and the J gene lost 11 bases, with 22 bases spanning the gap. This CDR3 region has 14 residues. CDR1 KGHSH and CDR2 LQKENI come from the germline V gene. Based on the CDR3 plus reference TRBV18 and TRBJ2-5, the full variable domain is NAGVMQNPRHLVRRRGQEARLRCSPMKGHSHVYWYRQLPEEGLKFMVYLQKENIIDESGMPKERFSAEFPKEGPSILRIQQVVRGDSAAYFCASSTTGGYVEQYFGPGTRLLVL.

This chain uses TRBV3-1 with TRBJ2-5; D is ambiguous. Trimming took off 3 bases at V and 5 bases at J, with 4 bases between the two ends. The CDR3 extends over 11 amino acids. The germline V gene has CDR1 LGHDT and CDR2 YNNKEL (reference sequence). The chain's CDR3 is CASSQMETQYF. CDR3 in DNA: TGTGCCAGCAGCCAGATGGAGACCCAGTACTTC.

The chain combines TRBV10-3 with TRBJ2-1; 8 bases agree with TRBD2. The CDR3 spans 14 residues. Germline loops: CDR1 ENHRY, CDR2 SYGVKD. The V and J ends lost 9 bases and 3 bases, in that order; junction bases with no gene match: 7. The CDR3 DNA sequence: TGTGCCATTTACAGCGGGAGTGGCTACAATGAGCAGTTCTTC. It encodes CAIYSGSGYNEQFF.

This clonotype has only a few counts. A much larger clone lies one base from this, so it may be a read error. The chain couples TRBV29-1 to TRBJ2-1; 7 bases match TRBD2. The CDR3 contains 16 residues. Trimming took 7 bases from V and 13 from J; bases not matched to a gene: 25. Germline V CDR1 and CDR2: SQVTM, ANQGSEA. CDR3 nucleotides: TGCAGCGCCTGCCTTCTGGTGGCGGGAGCCCAAGAGACCCAGTTCTTC. Translating it yields CSACLLVAGAQETQFF.

This clonotype has just a few counts. V usage is TRBV7-9 and J usage is TRBJ2-1, with 8 bases that match TRBD2. Per the germline V gene, CDR1 is SEHNR and CDR2 is FQNEAQ (reference sequence). The CDR3 consists of 16 residues. After removal of 1 base from V and 7 bases from J, the junction contained 9 bases not matched to a gene. CDR3 protein: CASSLGTSWKSNEQFF. Here the CDR3 DNA reads TGTGCCAGCAGCTTAGGGACTAGCTGGAAGTCAAATGAGCAGTTCTTC. Complete variable domain (other parts from reference TRBV7-9 and TRBJ2-1): DTGVSQNPRHKITKRGQNVTFRCDPISEHNRLYWYRQTLGQGPEFLTYFQNEAQLEKSRLLSDRFSAERPKGSFSTLEIQRTEQGDSAMYLCASSLGTSWKSNEQFFGPGTRLTVL.

The V gene is TRBV20-1, the J gene TRBJ2-4; TRBD2 matches at 11 bases. Unmatched junction bases numbered 8, after V lost 1 base and J lost 3 bases. The length of the CDR3 is 17 residues. CDR1 and CDR2 (germline): DFQATT, SNEGSKA (reference sequence). CDR3 nucleotide sequence: TGCAGTGCTAGAGCCTCAGGGACTAGCGGCCTCAAAAACATTCAGTACTTC. This encodes CSARASGTSGLKNIQYF.

This clonotype was counted ten times or more. V and J are TRBV28 and TRBJ2-7; 9 bases agree with TRBD1. Per the germline V gene, CDR1 is MDHEN and CDR2 is SYDVKM. This CDR3 has 16 residues. Losses at the gene ends were 4 bases for V and 4 bases for J; bases not matched to a gene: 11. The CDR3 spells CASSSPTGTGRYEQYF. CDR3 bases: TGTGCCAGCAGTTCACCGACTGGGACAGGGAGGTACGAGCAGTACTTC.

This clonotype was detected only a few times. The chain combines TRBV12-3 or TRBV12-4 with TRBJ1-2; D may be TRBD1 (5 bases). The CDR3 consists of 14 residues. V gave up 5 bases and J gave up 6 bases, with 16 bases separating them. The CDR3: CASSPGGEVHGYTF. CDR3 DNA sequence: TGTGCCAGCAGTCCCGGGGGAGAGGTCCATGGCTACACCTTC.

This clonotype was seen a few times. The rearrangement uses TRBV7-2 and TRBJ2-7, with 7 positions matching TRBD2. The DNA end is a closer match to TRBJ2-5, so the J assignment may be wrong. In germline, CDR1 is SGHTA, CDR2 FQGNSA. This CDR3 is built from 14 residues. The chain's CDR3 is CASSALGGIGTQYF. Written as DNA, the CDR3 is TGTGCCAGCAGCGCATTGGGGGGGATAGGGACCCAGTACTTC.

The J gene is TRBJ2-7, the V gene TRBV25-1, with 7 bases matching TRBD2. The CDR3 consists of 14 residues. Germline CDR1 reads MGHDK; CDR2 reads SYGVNS. The junction had 4 bases not matched to a gene; V was cut back by 3 bases and J by 2 bases. In DNA, the CDR3 is TGTGCCAGCAGTGAGGGAGGGTACGCCTACGAGCAGTACTTC. Translating it yields CASSEGGYAYEQYF.

The chain has TRBV5-1 and TRBJ1-5, with D possibly TRBD1 on 5 matching bases. Trimming pared 4 bases from V and 3 bases from J, leaving 14 bases between. Per the germline V gene, CDR1 is SGHRS and CDR2 is YFSETQ. This CDR3 is 15 amino acids long. CDR3 residues: CASSLGVRPNQPQHF. The CDR3 DNA sequence: TGCGCCAGCAGCCTGGGGGTCCGGCCCAATCAGCCCCAGCATTTT. Full variable domain (rest looked up from reference TRBV5-1 and TRBJ1-5): KAGVTQTPRYLIKTRGQQVTLSCSPISGHRSVSWYQQTPGQGLQFLFEYFSETQRNKGNFPGRFSGRQFSNSRSEMNVSTLELGDSALYLCASSLGVRPNQPQHFGDGTRLSIL.

The chain couples TRBV25-1 to TRBJ2-7, with TRBD2 identical over 8 bases. Per germline, CDR1 MGHDK and CDR2 SYGVNS. V gave up 2 bases and J gave up 2 bases; unmatched junction bases: 14. This CDR3 has 18 amino acids. The CDR3 is CASSESRGRHPKPYEQYF. Written as DNA, the CDR3 is TGTGCCAGCAGTGAAAGCCGCGGGAGGCATCCCAAACCCTACGAGCAGTACTTC.

This chain links TRBV4-1 with TRBJ2-7; tentative D call: TRBD2 (5 bases). V lost 4 bases, J lost 3 bases, and 10 bases lay in between. The CDR3 totals 13 residues. CDR1 MGHRA and CDR2 YSYEKL come from the germline V gene. As DNA, the CDR3 is TGCGCCAGCAGCCGGGGAGACTTCTACGAGCAGTACTTC. It encodes CASSRGDFYEQYF.

The table lists this clonotype with a few counts. The chain couples TRBV7-8 to TRBJ2-6; unclear D gene. The CDR3 loop spans 13 amino acids. With 5 bases removed from V and 4 bases from J, the gap between germline ends came to 6 bases. CDR1 is SGHVS, CDR2 FQNEAQ, per germline. CDR3 nucleotide sequence: TGTGCCAGCAGCAACACCGGGGCCAACGTCCTGACTTTC. Translating it yields CASSNTGANVLTF.

The sample holds a few counts of this clonotype. V is TRBV7-2 and J is TRBJ2-5; D unclear. The CDR3 contains 17 residues. V lost 2 bases and J 1 base, leaving 17 bases between the germline ends. Germline values: CDR1 SGHTA, CDR2 FQGNSA. The CDR3 DNA sequence: TGTGCCAGCAGCTTAATGGGTTCGGGTCTAACCCAAGAGACCCAGTACTTC. Amino acid sequence: CASSLMGSGLTQETQYF.

The chain carries TRBV6-6 and TRBJ2-1; unclear D gene. This CDR3 has 14 residues. From germline, CDR1 is MNHNY and CDR2 SVGAGI (reference sequence). V dropped 6 bases and J dropped 4 bases, with 13 bases sitting between them. The CDR3 sequence: CASSGSSLYNEQFF. The CDR3 coding sequence is TGTGCCAGCAGCGGATCCTCCTTATACAATGAGCAGTTCTTC.

This clonotype was counted between two and nine times. The J gene is TRBJ2-1, the V gene TRBV20-1; a possible D gene is TRBD2 (6 bases). Germline loops: CDR1 DFQATT, CDR2 SNEGSKA (reference sequence). V was clipped by 2 bases and J by 5 bases, with 19 bases between them. CDR3 length equals 16 residues. The CDR3 region is CSARLQGREINNEQFF. In nucleotides, the CDR3 is TGCAGTGCTAGACTCCAGGGTCGGGAGATCAACAATGAGCAGTTCTTC.